The 22 T cell receptor beta chains below come from one sample, sequenced in a study of CXCR3-negative and CXCR3-positive naive CD8 T cells. UMI-labeled 5' RACE yielded the TRB cDNA libraries. TCRdb re-analyzed the 5' RACE reads; it lists each CDR3 protein once, without DNA. The listing records approximately 45,000 distinct CDR3 sequences. Material for sequencing was memory CD8+ T cells from blood. These receptors originate from a human donor in good health. Some clones in this sample may be carry-over from other donors' samples.

The rearrangement links TRBV6-6 to TRBJ2-7; TCRdb proposes TRBD2, but this gene call is untestable without DNA. Per germline, CDR1 MNHNY and CDR2 SVGAGI (reference sequence). The CDR3 totals 17 residues. The CDR3 sequence: CASSYSSSGIVSYEQYF.

The chain couples TRBV7-9 to TRBJ2-7. Per the germline V gene, CDR1 is SEHNR and CDR2 is FQNEAQ (reference sequence). The CDR3 extends over 12 amino acids. CDR3 sequence reads: CASSDHDDEQYF.

The rearrangement joins TRBV28 to TRBJ2-3; with no DNA, the TCRdb D assignment of TRBD1 cannot be verified. CDR3 length: 14 residues. Germline CDR1 is MDHEN and CDR2 is SYDVKM. Here the CDR3 reads CASALRVSTDTQYF.

The rearrangement links TRBV6-5 to TRBJ2-7; TCRdb indicates TRBD2, and absent DNA this call remains unverified. The CDR3 spans 14 residues. From germline, CDR1 is MNHEY and CDR2 SVGAGI. CDR3 loop: CASSRRANPYEQYF.

The rearrangement links TRBV20-1 to TRBJ1-5; TCRdb picks TRBD1, but there is no DNA to check that call. Germline assignment: CDR1 DFQATT and CDR2 SNEGSKA (reference sequence). The CDR3 covers 14 residues. CDR3 region: CSARGSRENQPQHF.

The chain couples TRBV5-1 to TRBJ2-1. Germline CDR1 SGHRS, CDR2 YFSETQ. The CDR3 totals 17 residues. Here the CDR3 reads CASSLMKTTSSYNEQFF. The full variable domain, rest sourced from reference TRBV5-1 and TRBJ2-1, is KAGVTQTPRYLIKTRGQQVTLSCSPISGHRSVSWYQQTPGQGLQFLFEYFSETQRNKGNFPGRFSGRQFSNSRSEMNVSTLELGDSALYLCASSLMKTTSSYNEQFFGPGTRLTVL.

V usage is TRBV14 and J usage is TRBJ2-1. This CDR3 contains 12 residues. Germline loops: CDR1 SGHDN, CDR2 FVKESK. The CDR3 sequence is CASRSTFNEQFF. The full variable domain, in which reference TRBV14 and TRBJ2-1 provide the parts outside the CDR3, is EAGVTQFPSHSVIEKGQTVTLRCDPISGHDNLYWYRRVMGKEIKFLLHFVKESKQDESGMPNNRFLAERTGGTYSTLKVQPAELEDSGVYFCASRSTFNEQFFGPGTRLTVL.

The J gene is TRBJ2-7, the V gene TRBV6-2 or TRBV6-3. The CDR3 is made up of 14 amino acids. The germline CDR1 and CDR2 sequences are MNHEY and SVGEGT. The CDR3 sequence is CASSYGSFPFEQYF.

The chain has TRBV21-1 and TRBJ2-1. TRBV21-1 is a pseudogene segment. The CDR3 has 13 amino acids. CDR3 loop: CASSNPVGNEQFF.

The chain uses TRBV6-2 or TRBV6-3 and TRBJ2-7. Germline V gene lookup returns CDR1 MNHEY and CDR2 SVGEGT. The CDR3 totals 13 residues. CDR3 sequence: CASSYSMNYEQYF.

The chain is built from TRBV5-1 and TRBJ2-3; TCRdb's D gene call, TRBD1, goes unchecked for lack of DNA. There are 14 residues in the CDR3. Germline lookup yields CDR1 SGHRS and CDR2 YFSETQ. CDR3 loop: CASSLLGGTDTQYF.

This chain uses TRBV6-2 or TRBV6-3 with TRBJ2-7; there is no DNA to check the TCRdb D call of TRBD2. CDR1 and CDR2 (germline): MNHEY, SVGEGT. The CDR3 length is 13 residues. The CDR3 region is CASSSGRTYEQYF.

The chain's CDR3 is CASSLSDRNEQFF. This rearrangement joins TRBV12-3 or TRBV12-4 to TRBJ2-1. The CDR3 spans 13 residues.

This chain uses TRBV29-1 with TRBJ2-7. This CDR3 is built from 13 residues. Per germline, CDR1 SQVTM and CDR2 ANQGSEA. The CDR3 sequence: CSVVGGETYEQYF.

The chain uses TRBV5-1 and TRBJ1-1; the TCRdb call, TRBD1, lacks DNA for checking. CDR1 is SGHRS and CDR2 is YFSETQ in the germline V gene. The CDR3 contains 17 residues. The CDR3 protein is CASSLGGSVVGDTEAFF. The full variable domain, in which reference TRBV5-1 and TRBJ1-1 provide the parts outside the CDR3, is KAGVTQTPRYLIKTRGQQVTLSCSPISGHRSVSWYQQTPGQGLQFLFEYFSETQRNKGNFPGRFSGRQFSNSRSEMNVSTLELGDSALYLCASSLGGSVVGDTEAFFGQGTRLTVV.

J is TRBJ2-7 and V is TRBV15; TCRdb indicates TRBD1, and absent DNA this call remains unverified. CDR1 LNHNV and CDR2 YYDKDF come from the germline V gene (reference sequence). The CDR3 extends over 13 amino acids. The CDR3 protein is CATSWERGGEQYF.

The V gene is TRBV14, the J gene TRBJ2-5. The CDR3 runs to 13 residues. Germline V gives CDR1 SGHDN, CDR2 FVKESK. Here the CDR3 reads CASSQDPEETQYF. The full variable domain, in which reference TRBV14 and TRBJ2-5 provide the parts outside the CDR3, is EAGVTQFPSHSVIEKGQTVTLRCDPISGHDNLYWYRRVMGKEIKFLLHFVKESKQDESGMPNNRFLAERTGGTYSTLKVQPAELEDSGVYFCASSQDPEETQYFGPGTRLLVL.

The chain employs TRBV4-3 and TRBJ2-1. The germline CDR1 and CDR2 sequences are LGHNA and YSLEER. The CDR3 sequence is 13 residues long. The CDR3 loop is CEHLGSLYNEQFF.

This chain connects TRBV2 to TRBJ2-5; checking the TCRdb D call of TRBD2 is not possible without DNA. Germline lookup yields CDR1 SNHLY and CDR2 FYNNEI. The CDR3 runs to 18 residues. CDR3 loop: CASNLPGLAGGLQETQYF.

The chain links TRBV7-3 to TRBJ2-2. Germline values: CDR1 SGHTA, CDR2 FQGTGA. The CDR3 contains 12 residues. CDR3 loop: CASSPTTGELFF.

The chain has TRBV6-4 and TRBJ2-2. CDR3 size: 15 residues. Looked up from germline, CDR1 is MRHNA and CDR2 is SNTAGT. This chain's CDR3 is CASSDSTEDTGELFF.

V is TRBV5-1 and J is TRBJ1-2; TCRdb designates TRBD1, a call that cannot be tested without DNA. The CDR3 is 16 amino acids. Germline loops: CDR1 SGHRS, CDR2 YFSETQ. The CDR3 region is CASSAGQGASDYGYTF.